The T cell receptor beta chain described here comes from a study of tumor and adjacent non-tumor tissue in lung cancer. On the study more broadly: Patients comprised roughly 12 adenocarcinoma, a couple of squamous cell carcinoma and 1 small cell lung cancer. General study points: Compared with tumor, normal lung showed significantly lower TCR diversity. Tumor repertoires had a smaller top 100 clone share than normal lung. Patients with more diverse tumor TCRs had worse survival.

In regard to this clonotype: Its antigen is undetermined. This CDR3 is missing its conserved last phenylalanine or tryptophan, likely due to a read error. No DNA is shown, since the ends of the CDR3 on it are uncertain; the CDR3 is the one TCRdb lists.

Three rounds of nested PCR, following a modified ARM-PCR protocol, produced the TCRbeta library. TCRdb re-called the multiplex PCR reads through MiXCR, storing one row per CDR3 protein. Of around 60,000 distinct CDR3 sequences listed, about 61% are singletons. A total of 15 residues make up the CDR3, ends included. Germline CDR1 SGHAT, CDR2 FQNNGV. RNA was extracted from bulk tissue without any cell sorting. The normal lung tissue was taken more than 3 cm from the tumor edge. The chain is built from TRBV11-2 and TRBJ2-1; whether TRBD1, the table's D call, matches the DNA was not checked. The clonotype originates from a man aged 70-80 years with non-small cell lung cancer. The specimen sequenced was distant non-tumor lung tissue. The CDR3 is CASSLVTVSSNEQLL.